A selection of T cell receptor beta chains follows, all from one sample in a study of cytomegalovirus exposure and HLA in healthy donors. TCRdb's copy holds only in-frame clones and misses some; the assay was immunoSEQ multiplex PCR. The sample lists about 170,000 clones, roughly 78% occurring once. The sequenced sample was PBMCs. Source of these receptors: a woman in her 50s in good health and CMV-seropositive. Both conserved end residues are part of each CDR3. Each record gives: clone size, V gene, J gene, CDR3 protein. For some rows the clone size is stated as once, few or many, or as a class when expanded; others skip it.

-	TRBV6-1	TRBJ1-2	CASSETGPAAGYTF
-	TRBV19	TRBJ2-7	CASSIGGGGIAHLREQYF
-	TRBV7-6	TRBJ2-5	CASSLNGGQETQYF
once	TRBV5-5	TRBJ1-3	CASTVGGTIGNTIYF
-	TRBV2	TRBJ2-1	CASSVPTSYEQFF
-	TRBV5-1	TRBJ1-1	CASSLLSGLMNTEAFF
-	TRBV5-6	TRBJ2-7	CASSYGLAGLFLSYEQYF
-	TRBV5-8	TRBJ1-2	CASSFPRTGYTF
-	TRBV18	TRBJ2-7	CASSPPNGAYEQYF
-	TRBV6-5	TRBJ2-7	CASSADRYNYEQYF
-	TRBV7-3	TRBJ1-1	CASSLRGRDTEAFF
-	TRBV14	TRBJ2-1	CASSQGRGVWNEQFF
-	TRBV6-1	TRBJ1-6	CASSRDSHNSPLHF
few	TRBV20-1	TRBJ2-4	CSAYWGGIQYF
-	TRBV7-9	TRBJ1-2	CASSFPGQGYGYTF
-	TRBV5-1	TRBJ2-5	CASSYGGRQETQYF
-	TRBV4-1	TRBJ2-3	CASSQADSSTDTQYF
-	TRBV4-1	TRBJ1-1	CASSQTTGGVWNTEAFF
-	TRBV5-1	TRBJ1-6	CASSLEDRNSPLHF
-	TRBV5-1	TRBJ2-7	CASRPMTSGAYEQYF
-	TRBV7-9	TRBJ1-4	CASSLWASGRRVNEKLFF
-	TRBV5-1	TRBJ2-7	CASSLEGQAVFSYEQYF
-	TRBV10-3	TRBJ1-2	CAISEWDREANYGYTF
-	TRBV9	TRBJ1-3	CASSPQLFDTIYF
-	TRBV7-2	TRBJ1-2	CASSIESSYGYTF
-	TRBV4-2	TRBJ2-7	CASSQGLASGGLLSYEQYF
-	TRBV7-9	TRBJ1-6	CSSSLGDSYNSPLHF
-	TRBV5-1	TRBJ1-1	CASSLGGGPEAFF
-	TRBV5-1	TRBJ2-5	CASSSLLAGRYQETQYF
-	TRBV6-1	TRBJ2-7	CASSADRGLYEQYF
few	TRBV5-1	TRBJ2-2	CASRQGNTGELFF
few	TRBV6-6	TRBJ2-2	CASSYSYRANTGELFF
-	TRBV7-3	TRBJ2-2	CASSLKEGGELFF
-	TRBV10-3	TRBJ2-1	CAISGGTGYNEQFF
-	TRBV27	TRBJ1-1	CASSLKGGGTVMNTEAFF
-	TRBV6-5	TRBJ1-2	CASSYVNQGRGYGYTF
-	TRBV10-3	TRBJ1-2	CAISERDRISTF
-	TRBV11-1	TRBJ2-7	CASSNTQGPNYEQYF
-	TRBV12-5	TRBJ2-3	CASGRTTTTQYF
-	TRBV15	TRBJ2-1	CATSEFILQRWQFF
-	TRBV7-8	TRBJ2-7	CASSSGTGVFNEQYF
-	TRBV30	TRBJ2-3	CAWRGVAPSTDTQYF